The 7 T cell receptor beta chains below were found in one sample sequenced in a study of technical replicates of blood from a few donors. Measured with immunoSEQ multiplex PCR; TCRdb has only the in-frame clones, and not every one. The sample consists of about 71,000 clones, approximately 97% of them appearing once. The material sequenced was T cells isolated from PBMCs. The receptors here all came from a human donor in good health.

The rearrangement joins TRBV6-5 to TRBJ2-1, with D unresolved. The ends were cut back, 0 bases at V and 9 bases at J, with 6 bases in the middle. This CDR3 is built from 12 residues. The germline gives CDR1 MNHEY, CDR2 SVGAGI. Written as DNA, the CDR3 is TGTGCCAGCAGTTACTCTATCGGTGAGCAGTTCTTC. Its protein is CASSYSIGEQFF.

V usage is TRBV29-1 and J usage is TRBJ1-1; D not certain. The ends were cut back, 7 bases at V and 5 bases at J, with 11 bases in the middle. CDR1 is SQVTM, CDR2 ANQGSEA, per germline. The length of the CDR3 is 11 residues. The CDR3 sequence: CSAAGNTEAFF. The CDR3 DNA follows: TGCAGCGCTGCGGGGAATACTGAAGCTTTCTTT.

The gene calls are TRBV28 and TRBJ1-2; 12 nucleotides agree with TRBD1. This CDR3 region has 18 residues. Trimming at V came to 4 bases and at J to 8 bases, leaving 17 bases not matched to a gene. Germline lookup yields CDR1 MDHEN and CDR2 SYDVKM. DNA of the CDR3: TGTGCCAGCAGTTCCCTGCTTTTACCGGGACAGGGGGCGCAGGGCTACACCTTC. Encoded protein: CASSSLLLPGQGAQGYTF.

The CDR3, as DNA: TGTGCCAGCAGGGTGGACAGGTTGAACACCGGGGAGCTGTTTTTT. Amino acid sequence: CASRVDRLNTGELFF. The chain employs TRBV6-5 and TRBJ2-2; 7 bases map to TRBD1. CDR3 size: 15 residues. The V gene's germline CDR1 is MNHEY and CDR2 SVGAGI. V lost 6 bases and J lost 1; bases outside the gene matches: 5.

The chain is built from TRBV18 and TRBJ2-7, with 11 nucleotides matching TRBD2. Losses at the gene ends were 5 bases for V and 6 bases for J; bases not matched to a gene: 9. The germline V gene has CDR1 KGHSH and CDR2 LQKENI. This CDR3 spans 15 amino acids. The CDR3: CASSETSGSLFEQYF. CDR3 in DNA: TGTGCCAGCTCAGAAACTAGCGGGAGTTTATTCGAGCAGTACTTC.

This rearrangement joins TRBV7-9 to TRBJ1-1, with a weak D call TRBD1 (6 bases). V shed 5 bases and J shed 4 bases, with 11 bases lying between them. The CDR3 spans 13 residues. CDR1 is SEHNR and CDR2 is FQNEAQ in the germline V gene (reference sequence). CDR3 protein: CASSPKGVTEAFF. CDR3 sequence (DNA): TGTGCCAGCAGCCCGAAGGGGGTCACTGAAGCTTTCTTT.

V usage is TRBV2 and J usage is TRBJ1-2; 10 bases align to TRBD1. CDR1 is SNHLY, CDR2 FYNNEI, per germline. The CDR3 covers 15 residues. Trimming removed 4 bases from V and 4 bases from J; junction bases left unmatched: 6. CDR3 sequence: CASSGTGGAFYGYTF. The CDR3 region has the DNA TGTGCCAGCAGTGGGACAGGGGGTGCGTTCTATGGCTACACCTTC. The full variable domain, rest sourced from reference TRBV2 and TRBJ1-2, is EPEVTQTPSHQVTQMGQEVILRCVPISNHLYFYWYRQILGQKVEFLVSFYNNEISEKSEIFDDQFSVERPDGSNFTLKIRSTKLEDSAMYFCASSGTGGAFYGYTFGSGTRLTVV.